This record looks at one T cell receptor (beta chain) sequence and its context. Its antigen is as yet unknown. This specimen belongs to a study of shared clonotypes between healthy human individuals. Study as a whole: Donors consisted of a couple of women and a few men between 18 and 49. CD8 memory received one plate per donor, CD8 naive two, CD4 memory three and CD4 naive three. Points from the study as a whole: Clonotype sharing across a handful of donors was observed for around 5% of naive CD4 clonotypes.

Deep was the level at which the assay was run. TCRdb's table, derived via immunoSEQ multiplex PCR, lists solely in-frame clones and lacks some. Here the sample spans 1 million to 1.3 million clones, 78% being singletons. The sequence was collected from a man in his late teens or twenties in good health. Some clones in this sample may be carry-over from other donors' samples. Sequencing used memory CD4+ T cells from PBMCs. Subset noted: CD45RA-negative fraction.

CDR3: CASSTTAYEQYF. The CDR3 DNA reads TGTGCCAGCAGCACGACAGCCTACGAGCAGTACTTC. This chain links TRBV28 with TRBJ2-7; D is possibly TRBD1 (5 bases). The length of the CDR3 is 12 residues. Trimming removed 6 bases from V and 2 bases from J, with 8 bases in between. Germline values: CDR1 MDHEN, CDR2 SYDVKM.